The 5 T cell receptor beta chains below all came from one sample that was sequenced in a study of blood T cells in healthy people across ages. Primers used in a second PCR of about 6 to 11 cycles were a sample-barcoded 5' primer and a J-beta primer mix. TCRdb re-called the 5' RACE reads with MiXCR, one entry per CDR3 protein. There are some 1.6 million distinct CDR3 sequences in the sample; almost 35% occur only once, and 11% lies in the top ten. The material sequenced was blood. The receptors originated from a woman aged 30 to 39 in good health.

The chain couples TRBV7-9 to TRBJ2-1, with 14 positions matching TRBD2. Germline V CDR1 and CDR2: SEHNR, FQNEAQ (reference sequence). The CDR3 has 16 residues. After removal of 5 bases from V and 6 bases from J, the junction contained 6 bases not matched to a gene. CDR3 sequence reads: CASSLPGTSGGNEQFF. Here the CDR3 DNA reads TGTGCCAGCAGCCTACCCGGGACTAGCGGGGGCAATGAGCAGTTCTTC.

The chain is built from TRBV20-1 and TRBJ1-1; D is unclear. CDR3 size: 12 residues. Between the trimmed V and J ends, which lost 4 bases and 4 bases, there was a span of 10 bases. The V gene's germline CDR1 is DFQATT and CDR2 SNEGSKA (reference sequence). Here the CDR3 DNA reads TGCAGTGCTACGCAAATAGGCACTGAAGCTTTCTTT. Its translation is CSATQIGTEAFF.

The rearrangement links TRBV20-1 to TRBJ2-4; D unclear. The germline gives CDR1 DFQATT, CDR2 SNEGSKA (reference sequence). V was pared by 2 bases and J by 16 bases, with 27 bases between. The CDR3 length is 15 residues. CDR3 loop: CSARQSMYSSYEQYF. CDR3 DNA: TGCAGTGCTAGACAATCCATGTATTCCTCCTACGAGCAATACTTC.

CDR3 protein: CASSFGTASGYEQYF. The CDR3, as DNA: TGTGCCAGCAGTTTCGGGACAGCTTCAGGCTACGAGCAGTACTTC. This chain uses TRBV12-3 or TRBV12-4 with TRBJ2-7; 7 nucleotides match TRBD1. The CDR3 is made up of 15 amino acids. V trimming: 3 bases; J trimming: 3 bases; junction bases outside the gene matches: 8.

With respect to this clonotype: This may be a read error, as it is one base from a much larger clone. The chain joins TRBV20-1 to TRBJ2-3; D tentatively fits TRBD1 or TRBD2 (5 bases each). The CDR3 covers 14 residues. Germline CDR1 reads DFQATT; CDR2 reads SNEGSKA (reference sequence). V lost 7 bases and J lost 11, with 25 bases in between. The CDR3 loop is CSVRDPLDEALQYF. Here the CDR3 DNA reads TGCAGTGTTAGGGACCCACTAGATGAAGCTCTGCAGTATTTT.